This TCR beta chain was captured by sequencing in a study of T cells in tumors after PD-1 blockade. Turning to the study itself: A subset received ongoing vismodegib 150 mg daily alongside anti-PD-1 therapy. Overall study results and limits: Expanded exhausted CD8+ clones after therapy were mostly novel clonotypes. Peripheral recruitment is suggested, as some novel exhausted tumor clones were in pre-treatment blood.

Site-matched primary tumor biopsies were taken before and after PD-1 blockade. Assay used: immunoSEQ multiplex PCR; TCRdb lists only in-frame clones, some missing. The repertoire holds roughly 3,500 clones, with 55% to 80% as singletons. By its share, this clone is large. Its antigen is unidentified. The sequenced sample was tumor tissue, obtained before anti-PD-1 treatment. The receptor's source is a human donor with basal cell carcinoma.

The CDR3 region has the DNA TGTGCCAGCAGCCAAGATTGGGGTAGCAATCAGCCCCAGCATTTT. The encoded protein is CASSQDWGSNQPQHF. This chain links TRBV4-2 with TRBJ1-5; D unresolved. V was clipped by 0 bases and J by 0 bases, with 6 bases between them. CDR3 length: 15 residues. Germline V CDR1 and CDR2: LGHNA, YNFKEQ.